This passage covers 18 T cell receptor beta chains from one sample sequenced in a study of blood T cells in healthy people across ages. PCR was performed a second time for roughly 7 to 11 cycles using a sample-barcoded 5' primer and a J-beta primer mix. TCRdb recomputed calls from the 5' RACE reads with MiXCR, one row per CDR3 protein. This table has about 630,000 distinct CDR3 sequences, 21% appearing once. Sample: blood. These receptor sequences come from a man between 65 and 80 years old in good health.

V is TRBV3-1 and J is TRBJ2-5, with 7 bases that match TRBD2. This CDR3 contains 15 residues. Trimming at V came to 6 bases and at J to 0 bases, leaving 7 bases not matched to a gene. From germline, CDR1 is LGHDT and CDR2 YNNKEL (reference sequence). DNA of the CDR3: TGTGCCAGCAGGAACAGCGGGGTGTACCAAGAGACCCAGTACTTC. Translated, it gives CASRNSGVYQETQYF.

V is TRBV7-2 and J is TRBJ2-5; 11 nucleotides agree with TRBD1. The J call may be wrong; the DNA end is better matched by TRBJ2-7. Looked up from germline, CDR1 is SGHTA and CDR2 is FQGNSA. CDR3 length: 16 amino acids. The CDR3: CASSSGDRGTIYEQYF. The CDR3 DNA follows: TGTGCCAGCAGCTCAGGGGACAGGGGGACAATCTACGAGCAGTACTTC.

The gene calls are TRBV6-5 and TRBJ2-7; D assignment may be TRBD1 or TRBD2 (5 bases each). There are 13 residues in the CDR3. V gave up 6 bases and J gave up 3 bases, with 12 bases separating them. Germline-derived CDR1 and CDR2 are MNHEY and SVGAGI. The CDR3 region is CASRGRNHYEQYF. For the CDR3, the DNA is TGTGCCAGCAGGGGACGGAATCACTACGAGCAGTACTTC.

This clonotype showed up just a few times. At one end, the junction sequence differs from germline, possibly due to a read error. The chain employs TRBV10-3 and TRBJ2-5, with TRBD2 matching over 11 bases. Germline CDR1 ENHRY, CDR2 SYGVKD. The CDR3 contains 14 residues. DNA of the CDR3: TGTGCCACCAGTGAGACTAGCGGGAAAGAGACCCAGTACTTC. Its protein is CATSETSGKETQYF.

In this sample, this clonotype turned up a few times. CDR3 region: CASSLDSGGSSYNEQFF. The DNA for the CDR3 is TGTGCCAGCAGCTTAGATAGTGGGGGGAGCTCCTACAATGAGCAGTTCTTC. J is TRBJ2-1 and V is TRBV11-2, with a possible D match to TRBD2 (6 bases). Trimming left V 0 bases short and J 0 bases short, with 12 bases between. Germline lookup yields CDR1 SGHAT and CDR2 FQNNGV. This CDR3 is 17 amino acids long.

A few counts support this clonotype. CDR3 residues: CASSFLSGSTYEQYF. The CDR3 DNA follows: TGTGCCAGCAGTTTCCTTAGCGGGAGTACCTACGAGCAGTACTTC. The chain recombines TRBV27 with TRBJ2-7, with 9 bases that match TRBD2. The junction had 5 bases not matched to a gene; V was cut back by 3 bases and J by 2 bases. This CDR3 is 15 amino acids long. Germline CDR1 MNHEY, CDR2 SMNVEV (reference sequence).

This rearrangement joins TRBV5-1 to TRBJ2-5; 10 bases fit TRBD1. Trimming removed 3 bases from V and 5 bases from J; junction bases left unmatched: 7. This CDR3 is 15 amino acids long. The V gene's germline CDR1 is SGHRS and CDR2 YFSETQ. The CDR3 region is CASSSDRGAGETQYF. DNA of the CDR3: TGCGCCAGCAGCTCGGACAGGGGGGCAGGGGAGACCCAGTACTTC. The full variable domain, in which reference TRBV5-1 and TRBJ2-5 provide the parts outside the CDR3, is KAGVTQTPRYLIKTRGQQVTLSCSPISGHRSVSWYQQTPGQGLQFLFEYFSETQRNKGNFPGRFSGRQFSNSRSEMNVSTLELGDSALYLCASSSDRGAGETQYFGPGTRLLVL.

The CDR3 reads CASSFAPTSGSEYQETQYF. The CDR3 DNA sequence: TGTGCCAGCAGCTTCGCCCCGACTAGCGGGAGCGAGTACCAAGAGACCCAGTACTTC. V gene TRBV7-6 combines with J gene TRBJ2-5, with 12 bases matching TRBD2. This CDR3 is built from 19 residues. The junction had 11 bases not matched to a gene; V was cut back by 3 bases and J by 0 bases. Per the germline V gene, CDR1 is SGHVS and CDR2 is FNYEAQ.

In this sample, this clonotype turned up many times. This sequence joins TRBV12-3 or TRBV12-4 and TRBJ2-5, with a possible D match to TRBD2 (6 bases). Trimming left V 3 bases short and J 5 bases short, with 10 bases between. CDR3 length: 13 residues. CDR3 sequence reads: CASSLRGVETQYF. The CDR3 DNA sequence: TGTGCCAGCAGTTTGCGCGGGGTGGAGACCCAGTACTTC.

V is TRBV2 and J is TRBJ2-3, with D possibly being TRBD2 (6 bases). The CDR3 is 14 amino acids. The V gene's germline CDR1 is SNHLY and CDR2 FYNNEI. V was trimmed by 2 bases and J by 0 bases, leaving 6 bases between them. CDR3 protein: CASSESGSTDTQYF. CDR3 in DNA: TGTGCCAGCAGTGAAAGCGGGAGCACAGATACGCAGTATTTT.

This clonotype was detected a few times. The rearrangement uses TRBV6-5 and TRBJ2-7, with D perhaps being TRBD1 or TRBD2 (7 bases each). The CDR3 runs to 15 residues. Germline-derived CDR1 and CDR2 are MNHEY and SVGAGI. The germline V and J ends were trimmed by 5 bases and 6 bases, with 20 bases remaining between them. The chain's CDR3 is CASSTRGGKELEQYF. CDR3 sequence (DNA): TGTGCCAGCAGTACCAGGGGGGGGAAGGAACTCGAGCAGTACTTC.

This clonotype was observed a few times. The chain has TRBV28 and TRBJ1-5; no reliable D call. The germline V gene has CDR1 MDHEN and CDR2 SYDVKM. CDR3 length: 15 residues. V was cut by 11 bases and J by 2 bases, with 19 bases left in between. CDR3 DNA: TGTGCCCTCAGCTTGGGAGAGGCGGGCAATCAGCCCCAGCATTTT. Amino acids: CALSLGEAGNQPQHF.

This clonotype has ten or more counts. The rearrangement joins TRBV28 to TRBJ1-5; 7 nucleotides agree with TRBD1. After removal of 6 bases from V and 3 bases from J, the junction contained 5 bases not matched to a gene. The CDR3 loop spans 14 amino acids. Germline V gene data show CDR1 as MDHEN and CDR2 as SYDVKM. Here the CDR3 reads CASSPGGLNQPQHF. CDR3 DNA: TGTGCCAGCAGCCCAGGGGGACTCAATCAGCCCCAGCATTTT.

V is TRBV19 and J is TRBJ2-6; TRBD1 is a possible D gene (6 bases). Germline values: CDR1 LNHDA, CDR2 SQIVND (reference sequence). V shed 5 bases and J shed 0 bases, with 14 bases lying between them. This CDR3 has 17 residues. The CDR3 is CASSFRDIRSGANVLTF. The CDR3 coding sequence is TGTGCCAGTAGTTTCCGGGACATTCGCTCTGGGGCCAACGTCCTGACTTTC. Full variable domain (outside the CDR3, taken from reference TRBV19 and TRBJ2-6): DGGITQSPKYLFRKEGQNVTLSCEQNLNHDAMYWYRQDPGQGLRLIYYSQIVNDFQKGDIAEGYSVSREKKESFPLTVTSAQKNPTAFYLCASSFRDIRSGANVLTFGAGSRLTVL.

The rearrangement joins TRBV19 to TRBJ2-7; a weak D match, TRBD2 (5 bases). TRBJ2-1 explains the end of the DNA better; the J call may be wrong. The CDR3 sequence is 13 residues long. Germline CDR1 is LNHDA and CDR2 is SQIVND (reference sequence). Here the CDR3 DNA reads TGTGCCAGTAGTATGTTGGGAGCGGATGAGCAGTTCTTC. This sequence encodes CASSMLGADEQFF.

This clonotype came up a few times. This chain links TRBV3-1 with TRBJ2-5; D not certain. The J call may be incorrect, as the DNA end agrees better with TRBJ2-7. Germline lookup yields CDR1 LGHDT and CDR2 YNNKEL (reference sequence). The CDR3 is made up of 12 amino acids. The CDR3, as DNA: TGTGCCAGCAGCCAGTACAGCTACGAGCAGTACTTC. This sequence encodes CASSQYSYEQYF.

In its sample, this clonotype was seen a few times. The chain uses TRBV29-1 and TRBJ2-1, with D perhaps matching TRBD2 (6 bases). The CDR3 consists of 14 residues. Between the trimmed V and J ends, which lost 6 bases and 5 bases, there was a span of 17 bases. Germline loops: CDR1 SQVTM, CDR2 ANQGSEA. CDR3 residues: CSVGRGSGHNEQFF. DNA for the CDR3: TGCAGCGTGGGTCGGGGGAGTGGCCACAATGAGCAGTTCTTC.

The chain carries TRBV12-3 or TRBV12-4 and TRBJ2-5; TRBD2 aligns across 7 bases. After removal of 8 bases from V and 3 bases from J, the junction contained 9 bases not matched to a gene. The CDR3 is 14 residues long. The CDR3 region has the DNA TGTGCCAGCGGCCAGGGACTACTAAAAGAGACCCAGTACTTC. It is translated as CASGQGLLKETQYF.